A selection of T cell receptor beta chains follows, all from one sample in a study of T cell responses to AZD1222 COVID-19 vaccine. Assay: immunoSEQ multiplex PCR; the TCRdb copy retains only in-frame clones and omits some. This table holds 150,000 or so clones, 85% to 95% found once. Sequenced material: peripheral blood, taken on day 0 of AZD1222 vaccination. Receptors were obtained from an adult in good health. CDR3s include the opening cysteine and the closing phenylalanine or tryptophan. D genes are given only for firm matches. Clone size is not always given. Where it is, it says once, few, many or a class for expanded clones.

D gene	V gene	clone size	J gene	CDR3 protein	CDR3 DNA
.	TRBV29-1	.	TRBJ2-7	CSVGRDYLLGPGVEQYF	TGCAGCGTTGGAAGGGATTATCTTCTAGGCCCGGGGGTCGAGCAGTACTTC
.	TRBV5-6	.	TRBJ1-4	CASSWLNEKLFF	TGTGCCAGCAGCTGGTTAAATGAAAAACTGTTTTTT
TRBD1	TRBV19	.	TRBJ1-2	CASRSGQGGPYGYTF	TGTGCCAGTAGATCCGGACAGGGGGGTCCCTATGGCTACACCTTC
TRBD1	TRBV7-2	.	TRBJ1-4	CASSLGGQGGSNEKLFF	TGTGCCAGCAGCTTAGGGGGACAGGGAGGGAGTAATGAAAAACTGTTTTTT
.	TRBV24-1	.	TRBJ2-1	CATSDPRTFYNEQFF	TGTGCCACCAGTGATCCGAGGACCTTCTACAATGAGCAGTTCTTC
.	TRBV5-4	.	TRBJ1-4	CASSYQGKTNEKLFF	TGTGCCAGCAGCTATCAGGGTAAAACTAATGAAAAACTGTTTTTT
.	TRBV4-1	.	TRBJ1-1	CASSLRYLGNTEAFF	TGCGCCAGCAGCCTCCGATATCTGGGGAACACTGAAGCTTTCTTT
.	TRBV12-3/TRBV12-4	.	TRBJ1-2	CASSKDSGYGYTF	TGTGCCAGCAGCAAGGACAGTGGCTATGGCTACACCTTC
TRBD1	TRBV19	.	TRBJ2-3	CASSRDRRADTQYF	TGTGCCAGTAGTCGGGACAGACGCGCGGATACGCAGTATTTT
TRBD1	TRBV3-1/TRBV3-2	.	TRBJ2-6	CASSQEGTGGVYSGANVLTF	TGTGCCAGCAGCCAAGAAGGGACAGGGGGCGTTTACTCTGGGGCCAACGTCCTGACTTTC
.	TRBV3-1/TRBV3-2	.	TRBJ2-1	CASSQASVSAHNEQFF	TGTGCCAGCAGCCAAGCATCCGTGTCAGCCCACAATGAGCAGTTCTTC
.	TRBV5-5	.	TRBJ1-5	CASSPVADNQPQHF	TGTGCCAGCAGCCCGGTGGCGGACAATCAGCCCCAGCATTTT
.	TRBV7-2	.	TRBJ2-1	CASSLERTDNEQFF	TGTGCCAGCAGCTTAGAAAGGACAGACAATGAGCAGTTCTTC
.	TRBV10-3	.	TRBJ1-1	CAISAGRDTEAFF	TGTGCCATCTCAGCGGGGAGGGACACTGAAGCTTTCTTT
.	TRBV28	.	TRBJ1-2	CASTTGYKGDYTF	TGTGCCAGCACCACGGGCTACAAAGGGGACTACACCTTC
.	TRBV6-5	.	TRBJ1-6	CASSYGYNSPLHF	TGTGCCAGCAGTTACGGGTATAATTCACCCCTCCACTTT
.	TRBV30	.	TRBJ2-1	CAWRGTPYNEQFF	TGTGCCTGGAGAGGGACCCCCTACAATGAGCAGTTCTTC
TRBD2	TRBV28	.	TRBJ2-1	CASSISGNSYNEQFF	TGTGCCAGCAGTATTAGCGGGAACTCCTACAATGAGCAGTTCTTC
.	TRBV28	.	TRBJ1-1	CASSPRVEGLEAFF	TGTGCCAGCAGTCCCAGGGTAGAGGGACTTGAAGCTTTCTTT
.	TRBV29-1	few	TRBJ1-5	CSAGTPNQPQHF	TGCAGCGCCGGGACCCCCAATCAGCCCCAGCATTTT
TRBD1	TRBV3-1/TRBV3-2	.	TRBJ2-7	CASSRLRDSSYEQYF	TGTGCCAGCAGCCGCCTCCGGGACAGCTCCTACGAGCAGTACTTC
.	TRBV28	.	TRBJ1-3	CASSFLGSGNTIYF	TGTGCCAGCAGTTTCTTGGGGTCTGGAAACACCATATATTTT
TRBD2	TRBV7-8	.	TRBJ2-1	CASSLGLAAAYNEQFF	TGTGCCAGCAGCTTAGGGCTAGCGGCCGCCTACAATGAGCAGTTCTTC
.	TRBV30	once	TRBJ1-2	CAWSVLTGYGYTF	TGTGCCTGGAGTGTCCTGACAGGCTATGGCTACACCTTC
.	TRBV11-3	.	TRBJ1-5	CASSLEQGGDQPQHF	TGTGCCAGCAGCTTAGAACAGGGTGGGGATCAGCCCCAGCATTTT
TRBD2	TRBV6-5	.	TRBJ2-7	CASSYGTSGSYEQYF	TGTGCCAGCAGTTACGGGACTAGCGGGAGTTACGAGCAGTACTTC
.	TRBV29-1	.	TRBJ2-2	CSGSRRAGTGELFF	TGCAGCGGAAGTCGTCGGGCTGGCACCGGGGAGCTGTTTTTT
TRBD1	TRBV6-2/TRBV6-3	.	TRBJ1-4	CASSRQGGTNEKLFF	TGTGCCAGCAGTCGACAGGGTGGGACTAATGAAAAACTGTTTTTT
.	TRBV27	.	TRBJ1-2	CASSALSNYGYTF	TGTGCCAGCAGTGCCCTCTCTAACTATGGCTACACCTTC
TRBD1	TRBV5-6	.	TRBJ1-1	CASSSLTGRDTEAFF	TGTGCCAGCAGCTCCCTGACAGGGAGGGACACTGAAGCTTTCTTT
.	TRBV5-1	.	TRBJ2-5	CASSLAQETQYF	TGCGCCAGCAGCTTGGCCCAAGAGACCCAGTACTTC
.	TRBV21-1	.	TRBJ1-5	CASSKAKGDNNQPQHF	TGTGCCAGCAGCAAAGCTAAAGGGGACAATAATCAGCCCCAGCATTTT
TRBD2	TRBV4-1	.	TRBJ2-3	CASSQDVAGGEVPDTQYF	TGCGCCAGCAGCCAAGATGTAGCGGGAGGGGAGGTCCCAGATACGCAGTATTTT
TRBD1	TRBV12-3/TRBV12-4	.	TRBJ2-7	CASSGQGTYEQYF	TGTGCCAGCAGCGGACAGGGGACCTACGAGCAGTACTTC
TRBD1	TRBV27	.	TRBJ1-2	CASSFLTGGAVGYTF	TGTGCCAGCAGTTTCTTGACAGGGGGCGCAGTTGGCTACACCTTC
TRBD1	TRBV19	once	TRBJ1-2	CASMRTGINYGYTF	TGTGCCAGTATGAGGACAGGGATTAACTATGGCTACACCTTC
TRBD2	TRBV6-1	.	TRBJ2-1	CASSEGSAGAGYEQFF	TGTGCCAGCAGTGAAGGGTCGGCGGGAGCTGGCTATGAGCAGTTCTTC
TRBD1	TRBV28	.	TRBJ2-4	CASSPPRDRLAKNIQYF	TGTGCCAGCAGCCCCCCTCGGGACAGATTAGCCAAAAACATTCAGTACTTC
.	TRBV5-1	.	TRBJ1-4	CASSVQGSEKLFF	TGCGCCAGCAGTGTACAGGGATCGGAAAAACTGTTTTTT
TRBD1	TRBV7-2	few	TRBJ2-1	CASTDRVQGNEQFF	TGTGCCAGCACCGACAGGGTTCAAGGGAATGAGCAGTTCTTC
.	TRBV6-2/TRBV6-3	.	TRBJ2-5	CASSKGAGETQYF	TGTGCCAGCAGTAAGGGCGCGGGGGAGACCCAGTACTTC
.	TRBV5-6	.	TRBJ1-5	CASSLFSTGTYSNQPQHF	TGTGCCAGCAGCTTGTTTTCAACCGGAACTTATAGCAATCAGCCCCAGCATTTT
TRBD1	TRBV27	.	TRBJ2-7	CASSFRTGPYEQYF	TGTGCCAGCAGTTTCCGGACAGGGCCCTACGAGCAGTACTTC
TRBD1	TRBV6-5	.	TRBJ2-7	CASRYRGRYEQYF	TGTGCCAGCAGATACAGGGGTCGGTACGAGCAGTACTTC
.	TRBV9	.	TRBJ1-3	CASSRTDSGNTIYF	TGTGCCAGCAGCCGGACGGACTCTGGAAACACCATATATTTT
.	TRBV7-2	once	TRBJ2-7	CASSLMHEQYF	TGTGCCAGCAGCTTAATGCATGAGCAGTACTTC
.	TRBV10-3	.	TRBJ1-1	CAISEMTGNTEAFF	TGTGCCATCAGTGAAATGACTGGGAACACTGAAGCTTTCTTT
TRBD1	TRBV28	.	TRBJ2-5	CASSFLRQGAETQYF	TGTGCCAGCAGTTTCTTACGACAGGGGGCAGAGACCCAGTACTTC
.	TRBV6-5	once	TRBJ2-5	CASSPEGLQETQYF	TGTGCCAGCAGTCCTGAGGGACTCCAAGAGACCCAGTACTTC
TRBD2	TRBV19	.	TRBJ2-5	CASSMAGGRETQYF	TGTGCCAGTAGTATGGCGGGGGGCCGGGAGACCCAGTACTTC
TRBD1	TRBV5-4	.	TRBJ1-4	CASSFKAGGMEKLFF	TGTGCCAGCAGCTTTAAGGCAGGGGGCATGGAAAAACTGTTTTTT
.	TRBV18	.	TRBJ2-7	CASSPASTYEQYF	TGTGCCAGCTCACCTGCCAGCACCTACGAGCAGTACTTC
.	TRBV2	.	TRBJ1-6	CASRVDNSPLHF	TGTGCCAGCAGGGTCGACAATTCACCCCTCCACTTT
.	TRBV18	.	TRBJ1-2	CASSPLGLRDYGYTF	TGTGCCAGCTCACCACTAGGTCTGCGGGATTATGGCTACACCTTC